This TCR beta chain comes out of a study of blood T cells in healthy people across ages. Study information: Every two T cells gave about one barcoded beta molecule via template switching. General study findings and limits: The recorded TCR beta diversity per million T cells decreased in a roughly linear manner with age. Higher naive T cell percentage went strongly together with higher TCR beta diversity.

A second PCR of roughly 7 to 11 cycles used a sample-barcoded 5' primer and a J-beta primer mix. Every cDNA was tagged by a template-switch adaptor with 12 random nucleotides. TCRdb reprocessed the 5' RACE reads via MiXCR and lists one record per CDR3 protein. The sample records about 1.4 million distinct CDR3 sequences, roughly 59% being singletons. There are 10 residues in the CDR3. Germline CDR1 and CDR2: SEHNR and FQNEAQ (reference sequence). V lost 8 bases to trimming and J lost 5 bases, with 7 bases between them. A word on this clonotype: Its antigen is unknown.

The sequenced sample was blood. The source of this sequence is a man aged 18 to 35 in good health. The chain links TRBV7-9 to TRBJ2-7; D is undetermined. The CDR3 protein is CASGLDEQYF. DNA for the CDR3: TGTGCCAGCGGCCTGGACGAGCAGTACTTC.